The 30 T cell receptor beta chains below were found in one sample sequenced in a study of T cell repertoires in cytomegalovirus infection. One entry per CDR3 protein results from TCRdb running MiXCR on the reads. The data contain 71,000 or so distinct CDR3 sequences, 20% to 25% of them singletons. These receptors have no known antigen. The specimen was CD8+ T cells from cultured PBMCs, collected from culture after CMV antigen stimulation. These receptors came from a human donor in good health (CMV status not recorded). Some clones in this sample may be carry-over from other donors' samples.

This clonotype has a count of ten or more. The chain uses TRBV5-6 and TRBJ1-1; D remains unclear. The V gene's germline CDR1 is SGHDT and CDR2 YYEEEE. Trimming took off 4 bases at V and 7 bases at J, with 11 bases between the two ends. This CDR3 comprises 12 residues. Written as DNA, the CDR3 is TGTGCCAGCAGCGTCCTTTGGCGTGAAGCTTTCTTT. It encodes CASSVLWREAFF.

The chain employs TRBV6-6 and TRBJ1-2, with D maybe TRBD1 (5 bases). The CDR3 contains 18 residues. V lost 5 bases to trimming and J lost 5 bases, with 27 bases between them. CDR1 MNHNY and CDR2 SVGAGI come from the germline V gene (reference sequence). CDR3 sequence reads: CASSGYRQTSYVPYGYTF. The DNA for the CDR3 is TGTGCCAGCAGTGGATATCGACAGACCTCTTATGTTCCTTATGGCTACACCTTC.

This chain uses TRBV6-8 with TRBJ2-3; 8 bases map to TRBD2. Germline values: CDR1 MNHGY, CDR2 SAAAGT. The CDR3 is made up of 14 amino acids. V dropped 6 bases and J dropped 8; count of bases not matched to a gene: 10. The chain's CDR3 is CASRWTGGQGTQYF. The CDR3 nucleotides read TGTGCCAGCAGATGGACGGGGGGGCAGGGTACGCAGTATTTT.

This clonotype occurred a few times. V gene TRBV7-2 combines with J gene TRBJ2-7, with a tentative D call TRBD2 (5 bases). The CDR3 is made up of 12 amino acids. CDR1 is SGHTA, CDR2 FQGNSA, per germline. V lost 5 bases and J 12 bases, leaving 17 bases between the germline ends. The CDR3 reads CASSQSRGSWYF. In DNA form, the CDR3 reads TGTGCCAGCAGCCAGAGTCGAGGGAGTTGGTACTTC.

The chain is built from TRBV11-2 and TRBJ2-5, with 12 nucleotides matching TRBD1. The V and J ends lost 5 bases and 1 base, in that order; junction bases with no gene match: 14. Germline lookup yields CDR1 SGHAT and CDR2 FQNNGV. The CDR3 covers 19 residues. The CDR3 region is CASSGRDRGRLVVQETQYF. Here the CDR3 DNA reads TGTGCCAGCAGCGGACGGGACAGGGGGCGTTTAGTCGTCCAAGAGACCCAGTACTTC. Complete variable domain (other parts from reference TRBV11-2 and TRBJ2-5): EAGVAQSPRYKIIEKRQSVAFWCNPISGHATLYWYQQILGQGPKLLIQFQNNGVVDDSQLPKDRFSAERLKGVDSTLKIQPAKLEDSAVYLCASSGRDRGRLVVQETQYFGPGTRLLVL.

This rearrangement joins TRBV7-6 to TRBJ2-1; D is unresolved. In germline, CDR1 is SGHVS, CDR2 FNYEAQ. The ends were cut back, 5 bases at V and 0 bases at J, with 8 bases in the middle. The CDR3 consists of 14 residues. CDR3 in DNA: TGTGCCAGCAGCCCCCAGGACTCCTACAATGAGCAGTTCTTC. Amino acid sequence: CASSPQDSYNEQFF.

The chain uses TRBV7-3 and TRBJ2-5; D is uncertain. In germline, CDR1 is SGHTA, CDR2 FQGTGA. The CDR3 sequence is 15 residues long. The V end was cut by 2 bases, the J end by 1 base, with 11 bases between. The CDR3 bases are TGTGCCAGCAGCTTATATCCGTCGGGCCAAGAGACCCAGTACTTC. It encodes CASSLYPSGQETQYF.

This rearrangement joins TRBV6-2 or TRBV6-3 to TRBJ1-1; D ambiguous. Trimming removed 0 bases at V and 0 bases at J, with 11 bases between. CDR3 size: 16 residues. Per the germline V gene, CDR1 is MNHEY and CDR2 is SVGEGT. The CDR3 DNA sequence: TGTGCCAGCAGTTACTCGGGGTTTTTCATGAACACTGAAGCTTTCTTT. Its translation is CASSYSGFFMNTEAFF.

The chain couples TRBV7-2 to TRBJ2-7; D is perhaps TRBD1 (5 bases). Trimming pared 2 bases from V and 0 bases from J, leaving 11 bases between. Germline assignment: CDR1 SGHTA and CDR2 FQGNSA. There are 15 residues in the CDR3. CDR3 loop: CASSLPTVSSYEQYF. CDR3 nucleotides: TGTGCCAGCAGCTTACCGACAGTGAGCTCCTACGAGCAGTACTTC.

This clonotype was recorded a few times. V usage is TRBV12-3 or TRBV12-4 and J usage is TRBJ1-2; the D gene is possibly TRBD1 (5 bases). V shed 3 bases and J shed 8 bases, with 10 bases lying between them. The CDR3 extends over 12 amino acids. DNA for the CDR3: TGTGCCAGCAGTTTTGAGGGGCCCGGCTACACCTTC. The encoded protein is CASSFEGPGYTF.

This chain links TRBV7-8 with TRBJ1-1; 7 bases match TRBD1. The CDR3 runs 15 residues. Germline CDR1 SGHVS, CDR2 FQNEAQ. Unmatched junction bases numbered 10, after V lost 4 bases and J lost 5 bases. The CDR3 reads CASSYPDREATEAFF. The CDR3 DNA reads as TGTGCCAGCAGCTACCCCGACAGGGAGGCAACTGAAGCTTTCTTT. The full variable domain, in which reference TRBV7-8 and TRBJ1-1 provide the parts outside the CDR3, is GAGVSQSPRYKVAKRGQDVALRCDPISGHVSLFWYQQALGQGPEFLTYFQNEAQLDKSGLPSDRFFAERPEGSVSTLKIQRTQQEDSAVYLCASSYPDREATEAFFGQGTRLTVV.

The V gene is TRBV19, the J gene TRBJ1-1; the D gene is possibly TRBD1 (5 bases). The germline V gene has CDR1 LNHDA and CDR2 SQIVND (reference sequence). Trimming removed 1 base at V and 4 bases at J, with 10 bases between. The CDR3 consists of 14 residues. The CDR3 DNA follows: TGTGCCAGTAGTATAGGAGGGAGGGGCACTGAAGCTTTCTTT. This codes for CASSIGGRGTEAFF.

The rearrangement joins TRBV7-2 to TRBJ2-2; no clear D gene. This CDR3 region has 13 residues. V lost 1 base to trimming and J lost 4 bases, with 4 bases between them. Germline CDR1 and CDR2: SGHTA and FQGNSA. This chain's CDR3 is CASSLGSTGELFF. CDR3 coding DNA: TGTGCCAGCAGCTTAGGTTCCACCGGGGAGCTGTTTTTT. Filled out from reference TRBV7-2 and TRBJ2-2, the complete variable domain reads GAGVSQSPSNKVTEKGKDVELRCDPISGHTALYWYRQSLGQGLEFLIYFQGNSAPDKSGLPSDRFSAERTGGSVSTLTIQRTQQEDSAVYLCASSLGSTGELFFGEGSRLTVL.

This clonotype was seen more than once but under ten times. The rearrangement joins TRBV7-6 to TRBJ2-1, with a possible D match to TRBD1 (5 bases). The V end lost 5 bases, the J end lost 10 bases, and 12 bases lay between the germline ends. Germline V gene sequence: CDR1 SGHVS, CDR2 FNYEAQ. The CDR3 is made up of 12 amino acids. CDR3 loop: CASSRGQSEQFF. Here the CDR3 DNA reads TGTGCCAGCAGCAGAGGACAAAGCGAGCAGTTCTTC.

V gene TRBV12-3 or TRBV12-4 combines with J gene TRBJ1-6, with 7 nucleotides matching TRBD1. This CDR3 has 15 amino acids. The V gene end was trimmed by 5 bases and the J gene end by 2 bases; junction bases not matched to a gene: 3. This chain's CDR3 is CASSDGTAYNSPLHF. The DNA for the CDR3 is TGTGCCAGCAGTGATGGGACAGCCTATAATTCACCCCTCCACTTT.

CDR3 sequence (DNA): TGTGCCAGCAGCCCCAAACGGCCCGGGACTAGGGGCGCCGGTGACCCCTCTGGGGCCAACGTCCTGACTTTC. Its protein product is CASSPKRPGTRGAGDPSGANVLTF. The V gene is TRBV6-2 or TRBV6-3, the J gene TRBJ2-6; 8 bases fit TRBD2. Germline CDR1 and CDR2: MNHEY and SVGEGT. Germline trimming cut 6 bases from V and 0 bases from J; bases unmatched to any gene: 28. The CDR3 is 24 amino acids.

This clonotype was found a few times. The chain combines TRBV7-2 with TRBJ2-3; TRBD1 matches at 10 bases. There are 16 residues in the CDR3. Germline CDR1 SGHTA, CDR2 FQGNSA. The V and J ends lost 1 base and 5 bases, in that order; junction bases with no gene match: 6. CDR3 residues: CASSLEGTGVLDTQYF. The CDR3 DNA follows: TGTGCCAGCAGCTTAGAAGGGACAGGGGTATTAGATACGCAGTATTTT.

This clonotype was picked up a small number of times. The chain combines TRBV12-3 or TRBV12-4 with TRBJ2-4; D is possibly TRBD1 (5 bases). CDR3 length: 15 residues. The germline V and J ends were trimmed by 5 bases and 1 base, with 12 bases remaining between them. The CDR3 DNA follows: TGTGCCAGCAGTCCCTGGGGCCTGGCCAAAAACATTCAGTACTTC. Encoded protein: CASSPWGLAKNIQYF.

The chain couples TRBV11-2 to TRBJ2-1; TRBD2 matches at 11 bases. The V and J ends lost 3 bases and 10 bases, in that order; junction bases with no gene match: 11. In germline, CDR1 is SGHAT, CDR2 FQNNGV. This CDR3 is 16 amino acids long. This chain's CDR3 is CASSLGLTSGGREQFF. Here the CDR3 DNA reads TGTGCCAGCAGCTTGGGGCTTACTAGCGGGGGTCGGGAGCAGTTCTTC.

This clonotype showed up many times. The chain links TRBV7-2 to TRBJ1-4, with 7 bases matching TRBD1. The germline CDR1 and CDR2 sequences are SGHTA and FQGNSA. Unmatched junction bases numbered 7, after V lost 2 bases and J lost 4 bases. This CDR3 region has 16 residues. CDR3 sequence reads: CASSLRPGQSNEKLFF. In nucleotides, the CDR3 is TGTGCCAGCAGCTTACGCCCGGGACAGAGTAATGAAAAACTGTTTTTT.

V gene TRBV11-2 combines with J gene TRBJ1-1; a possible D gene is TRBD1 (5 bases). Germline V CDR1 and CDR2: SGHAT, FQNNGV. This CDR3 is built from 15 residues. The germline V and J ends were trimmed by 7 bases and 1 base, with 16 bases remaining between them. The CDR3 DNA is TGTGCCAGCACCCTTAGCAGGGTCCAGAACACTGAAGCTTTCTTT. Translating it yields CASTLSRVQNTEAFF.

The rearrangement uses TRBV4-2 and TRBJ2-3; D unclear. The V gene's germline CDR1 is LGHNA and CDR2 YNFKEQ. The CDR3 contains 13 residues. V was cut by 1 base and J by 4 bases, with 6 bases left in between. CDR3 coding DNA: TGTGCCAGCAGCCAAGGGCTAGCAGATACGCAGTATTTT. Its protein product is CASSQGLADTQYF.

The chain carries TRBV11-3 and TRBJ2-7; the match to TRBD1 covers 9 bases. V dropped 5 bases and J dropped 6; count of bases not matched to a gene: 11. The CDR3 spans 15 residues. Germline V gene lookup returns CDR1 SGHNT and CDR2 YENEEA. In nucleotides, the CDR3 is TGTGCCAGCAGCCCCTCCGGGACAGGGTATCGCGAGCAGTACTTC. It codes for CASSPSGTGYREQYF.

A single count supports this clonotype. The junction and the germline gene differ at one end; a read error may be behind it. J is TRBJ2-3 and V is TRBV7-2; 10 positions match TRBD2. The CDR3 extends over 17 amino acids. Germline V CDR1 and CDR2: SGHTA, FQGNSA. The CDR3 DNA reads TGTGTCAGCAGCCTACTTAGCGGGGGGCGGAGGACAGATACGCAGTATTTT. This encodes CVSSLLSGGRRTDTQYF.

The V call is TRBV27, the J call TRBJ1-1; D is unresolved. The V and J ends lost 2 bases and 6 bases respectively, with 4 bases between them. This CDR3 spans 11 amino acids. Looked up from germline, CDR1 is MNHEY and CDR2 is SMNVEV (reference sequence). CDR3 loop: CASSLGSEAFF. The CDR3 nucleotides are TGTGCCAGCAGTTTAGGTTCTGAAGCTTTCTTT.

In its sample, this clonotype was seen a few times. The chain is built from TRBV7-9 and TRBJ1-2; 9 bases fit TRBD1. The CDR3 has 16 residues. Germline V CDR1 and CDR2: SEHNR, FQNEAQ (reference sequence). J gave up 5 bases and V 5 bases, and 12 bases lay outside the gene matches. CDR3 loop: CASSLRDRDAEYGYTF. CDR3 in DNA: TGTGCCAGCAGCCTCCGGGACAGGGACGCGGAATATGGCTACACCTTC.

This clonotype has a handful of counts. The chain combines TRBV13 with TRBJ1-2, with TRBD1 matching over 9 bases. Trimming removed 4 bases from V and 8 bases from J; junction bases left unmatched: 8. Germline-derived CDR1 and CDR2 are PRHDT and FYEKMQ (reference sequence). This CDR3 contains 14 residues. Written as DNA, the CDR3 is TGTGCCAGCAGCTCCCAAGGGGGACAGGGAGGCTACACCTTC. It is translated as CASSSQGGQGGYTF.

This chain connects TRBV6-1 to TRBJ1-5; D ambiguous. The CDR3 length is 14 residues. Germline CDR1 reads MNHNS; CDR2 reads SASEGT. V was clipped by 6 bases and J by 0 bases, with 9 bases between them. The CDR3 here is CASRVGISNQPQHF. The CDR3, as DNA: TGTGCCAGCAGGGTCGGGATTAGCAATCAGCCCCAGCATTTT.

There are a few counts of this clonotype. This chain connects TRBV14 to TRBJ2-7, with D perhaps assigned TRBD1 or TRBD2 (5 bases each). This CDR3 has 14 residues. Per germline, CDR1 SGHDN and CDR2 FVKESK. V shed 4 bases and J shed 4 bases, with 14 bases lying between them. In DNA, the CDR3 is TGTGCCAGCAGCCCCACGGGACGGTGGTACGAGCAGTACTTC. This gives the protein CASSPTGRWYEQYF.

There are a few counts of this clonotype. The chain employs TRBV6-1 and TRBJ1-5; D is perhaps TRBD1 (6 bases). This CDR3 contains 18 residues. Trimming removed 6 bases from V and 3 bases from J, with 24 bases in between. Germline values: CDR1 MNHNS, CDR2 SASEGT. CDR3 DNA sequence: TGTGCCAGCAGATCCGGGACACCCGGGGTTGGGATCAATCAGCCCCAGCATTTT. Translated, it gives CASRSGTPGVGINQPQHF.